This is a list of T cell receptor beta chains from one sample in a study of blood T cell repertoires in COVID-19. Sequencing used immunoSEQ multiplex PCR; TCRdb keeps in-frame clones, though not all of them. The sample lists 150,000 or so clones, around 83% occurring once. The sequencing sample was made of peripheral blood. These receptors originate from a man between 18 and 29 years old with acute or convalescent COVID-19. CDR3s include the opening cysteine and the closing phenylalanine or tryptophan.

V	J	CDR3
TRBV12-2	TRBJ2-3	CASRLEVGQRSSDTQYF
TRBV5-4	TRBJ2-1	CASSNGQDNEQFF
TRBV21-1	TRBJ2-1	CASSMAFF
TRBV30	TRBJ2-2	CAWKDRGRDYGELFF
TRBV5-1	TRBJ1-1	CASSLAGFAGRGNTEAFF
TRBV7-9	TRBJ2-1	CASSPASPSNEQFF
TRBV7-8	TRBJ1-2	CASSLDDRDYGYTF
TRBV7-2	TRBJ2-4	CASSLVRGSKNIQYF
TRBV30	TRBJ1-1	CAWSTQGPAFF
TRBV7-2	TRBJ2-1	CASSDQRGGPSYNEQFF
TRBV4-1	TRBJ1-1	CASSHDRSMNTEAFF